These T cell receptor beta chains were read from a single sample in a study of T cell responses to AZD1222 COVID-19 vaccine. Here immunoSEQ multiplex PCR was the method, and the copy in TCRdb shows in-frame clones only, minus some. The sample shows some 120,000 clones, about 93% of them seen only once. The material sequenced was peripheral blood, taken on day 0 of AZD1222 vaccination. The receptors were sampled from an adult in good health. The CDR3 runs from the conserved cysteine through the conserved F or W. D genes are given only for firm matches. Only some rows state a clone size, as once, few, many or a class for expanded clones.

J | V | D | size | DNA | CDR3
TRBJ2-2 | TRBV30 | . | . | TGTGCCTGGAGTGTTTCGGACACCGGGGAGCTGTTTTTT | CAWSVSDTGELFF
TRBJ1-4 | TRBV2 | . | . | TGTGCCAGCAGTGCGGGCGTGGGAGCTAGAAGTGAAAAACTGTTTTTT | CASSAGVGARSEKLFF
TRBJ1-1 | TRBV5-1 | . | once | TGCGCCAGCAGCTGGACAGTGAACACTGAAGCTTTCTTT | CASSWTVNTEAFF
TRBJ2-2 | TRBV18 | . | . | TGTGCCAGCTCACCTTCGAACACCGGGGAGCTGTTTTTT | CASSPSNTGELFF
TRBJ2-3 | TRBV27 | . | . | TGTGCCAGCAGTTTAACGGGGTTAACAATCGATACGCAGTATTTT | CASSLTGLTIDTQYF
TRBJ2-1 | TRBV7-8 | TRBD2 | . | TGTGCCAGCAGCCTAAACCCCACTAGCGGGCTTCACAATGAGCAGTTCTTC | CASSLNPTSGLHNEQFF
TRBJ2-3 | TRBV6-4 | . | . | TGTGCCAGCAGTACCGAGTGGGGCGATACGCAGTATTTT | CASSTEWGDTQYF
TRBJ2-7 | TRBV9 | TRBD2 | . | TGTGCCAGCAGCGTAGCGGGAGGACCTTACGAGCAGTACTTC | CASSVAGGPYEQYF
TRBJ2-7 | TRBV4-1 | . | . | TGCGCCAGCAGCCAAGATTGGGGGCGCTTGGGCGAGCAGTACTTC | CASSQDWGRLGEQYF
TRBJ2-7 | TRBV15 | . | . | TGTGCCACCAGCAGGGGAACCGGTCCCTACGAGCAGTACTTC | CATSRGTGPYEQYF
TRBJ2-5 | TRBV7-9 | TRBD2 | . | TGTGCCAGCAGCTGGGGGGGGTTGGAGACCCAGTACTTC | CASSWGGLETQYF
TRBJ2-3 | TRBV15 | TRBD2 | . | TGTGCCACCAGCAGAGGTTGGACTAGCGGGGGGACAGATACGCAGTATTTT | CATSRGWTSGGTDTQYF
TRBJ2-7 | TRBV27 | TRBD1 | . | TGTGCCAGCGACTACTCCGGGACAGGGGGTCCTAGGCGGTCACTCCTCTACGAGCAGTACTTC | CASDYSGTGGPRRSLLYEQYF
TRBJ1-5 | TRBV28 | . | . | TGTGCCAGCAGGGGGGCGGGGAATCAGCCCCAGCATTTT | CASRGAGNQPQHF
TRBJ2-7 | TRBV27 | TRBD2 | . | TGTGCCAGCAGTTTGGGGGGGACTAGCGGGAGGTTTCACGAGCAGTACTTC | CASSLGGTSGRFHEQYF
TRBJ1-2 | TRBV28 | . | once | TGTGCCAGCAGTTCCACCCCCGGGACTACCGTAAGGCGGGGTGGCTACACCTTC | CASSSTPGTTVRRGGYTF
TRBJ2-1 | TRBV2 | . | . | TGTGCCAGCAGGGGGGACAATTCCTACAATGAGCAGTTCTTC | CASRGDNSYNEQFF
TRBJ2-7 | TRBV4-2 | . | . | TGTGCCAGCAGCCAAGAACCCCAGGGGACCTACGAGCAGTACTTC | CASSQEPQGTYEQYF
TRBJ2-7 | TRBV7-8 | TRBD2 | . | TGTGCCAGCAGCCAGGCGGTAGCTAGCGGGGGTTACGAGCAGTACTTC | CASSQAVASGGYEQYF
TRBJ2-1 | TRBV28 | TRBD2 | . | TGTGCCAGCAGGTCCGGACTAGCGGGAGTTAATGAGCAGTTCTTC | CASRSGLAGVNEQFF
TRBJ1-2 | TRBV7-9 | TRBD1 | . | TGTGCCAGCAGCCACCTAGACAGGGCCTATGGCTACACCTTC | CASSHLDRAYGYTF
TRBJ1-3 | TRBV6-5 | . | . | TGTGCCAGCAGTTTGAGCCAGTTCGACGGAAACACCATATATTTT | CASSLSQFDGNTIYF
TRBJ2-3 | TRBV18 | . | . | TGTGCCAGCTCACGGACGGGAAACACAGATACGCAGTATTTT | CASSRTGNTDTQYF
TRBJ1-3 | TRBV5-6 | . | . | TGTGCCAGCAGCTTTGGTGGAAACACCATATATTTT | CASSFGGNTIYF
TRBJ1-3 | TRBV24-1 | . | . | TGTGCCACCAGTGACACCCCCGGACGGGACTCTGGAAACACCATATATTTT | CATSDTPGRDSGNTIYF
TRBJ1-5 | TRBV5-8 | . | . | TGTGCCAGCAGCTTTTCCAGGGTTGGGAGCAATCAGCCCCAGCATTTT | CASSFSRVGSNQPQHF
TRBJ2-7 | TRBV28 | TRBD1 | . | TGTGCCAGCAGTGTCCAGGGGGCCTACGAGCAGTACTTC | CASSVQGAYEQYF
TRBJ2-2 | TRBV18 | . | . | TGTGCCAGCTCACCACGTCGGGCAGGGTTAAGCACCGGGGAGCTGTTTTTT | CASSPRRAGLSTGELFF
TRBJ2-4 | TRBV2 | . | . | TGTGCCAGCACAGGGCAGGGGACCTTTATAGCCAAAAACATTCAGTACTTC | CASTGQGTFIAKNIQYF
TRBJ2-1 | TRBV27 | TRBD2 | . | TGTGCCAGCAGTTCCCCGGGACTAGCACATGAGCAGTTCTTC | CASSSPGLAHEQFF
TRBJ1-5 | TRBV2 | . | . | TGTGCCAGCGGGGGTCCCGGTGGGTTTCCCCAGCATTTT | CASGGPGGFPQHF
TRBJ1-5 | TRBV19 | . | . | TGTGCCAGTAGTATAGATCTCGGGGAAATTGGCAATCAGCCCCAGCATTTT | CASSIDLGEIGNQPQHF
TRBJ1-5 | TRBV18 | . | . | TGTGCCAGCTCACCACCAACGGGGGGTCAGCCCCAGCATTTT | CASSPPTGGQPQHF
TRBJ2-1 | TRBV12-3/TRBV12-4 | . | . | TGTGCCAGCAGTAACGGAGCCGGAAATGAGCAGTTCTTC | CASSNGAGNEQFF
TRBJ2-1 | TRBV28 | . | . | TGTGCCAGCAGTTTAGTGTACCCCGGCAGGAATGAGCAGTTCTTC | CASSLVYPGRNEQFF
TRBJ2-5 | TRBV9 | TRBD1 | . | TGTGCCAGCAGCCCAGGATCGGACAGGATGGGGACCCAGTACTTC | CASSPGSDRMGTQYF
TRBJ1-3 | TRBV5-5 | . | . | TGTGCCAGCAGCTTGGAGGGAAACACCATATATTTT | CASSLEGNTIYF
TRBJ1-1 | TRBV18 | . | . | TGTGCCAGCTCACCAAGACAGGAAACTGAAGCTTTCTTT | CASSPRQETEAFF
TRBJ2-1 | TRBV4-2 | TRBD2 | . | TGTGCCAGCAGCCAAGGTAGCGGGTACGGCTCCTACAATGAGCAGTTCTTC | CASSQGSGYGSYNEQFF
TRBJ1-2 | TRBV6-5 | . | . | TGTGCCAGCAGTTTCCGGCCATACTATGGCTACACCTTC | CASSFRPYYGYTF
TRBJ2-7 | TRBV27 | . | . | TGTGCCAGCAGTACCCCCGCGTCCCCCCCTTACGAGCAGTACTTC | CASSTPASPPYEQYF
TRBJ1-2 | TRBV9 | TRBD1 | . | TGTGCCAGCAGTAGGACAGGTTTTAACTATGGCTACACCTTC | CASSRTGFNYGYTF
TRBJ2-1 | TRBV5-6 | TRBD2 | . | TGTGCCAGTACCGGGACTAGCGGCTACAATGAGCAGTTCTTC | CASTGTSGYNEQFF
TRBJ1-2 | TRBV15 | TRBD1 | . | TGTGCCACCAGCCCACGAACAGGGGGCGTCTATGGCTACACCTTC | CATSPRTGGVYGYTF
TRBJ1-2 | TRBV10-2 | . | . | TGCGCCAGCAGCGGCGGGTCAAACTATGGCTACACCTTC | CASSGGSNYGYTF
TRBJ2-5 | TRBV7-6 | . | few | TGTGCCAGCAGCCTCCGGGACTACCAAGAGACCCAGTACTTC | CASSLRDYQETQYF
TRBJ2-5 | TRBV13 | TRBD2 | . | TGTGCCAGCAGCTTTCTAGCGGGAGGGCCGGAAGAGACCCAGTACTTC | CASSFLAGGPEETQYF
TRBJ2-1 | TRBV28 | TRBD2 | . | TGTGCCAGCAGTTTAGTCCGGGAGGTCAATGAGCAGTTCTTC | CASSLVREVNEQFF
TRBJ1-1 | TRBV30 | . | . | TGTGCCTGGAGCCCAACGGGGACAGAAGCTTTCTTT | CAWSPTGTEAFF
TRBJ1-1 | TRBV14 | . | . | TGTGCCAGCAGCCAAGACCAAATACAGGGCCTGAACACTGAAGCTTTCTTT | CASSQDQIQGLNTEAFF
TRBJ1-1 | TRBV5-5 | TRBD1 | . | TGTGCCAGCAGCTTGGTACCGGGACAGGGTTCGGGAGCTTTCTTT | CASSLVPGQGSGAFF
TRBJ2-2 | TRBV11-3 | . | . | TGTGCCAGCAGCTTAGGGGGGCGGGAGACCGGGGAGCTGTTTTTT | CASSLGGRETGELFF
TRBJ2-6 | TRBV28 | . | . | TGTGCCAGCTCCTTACCAGCGGTGACTGGGGCCAACGTCCTGACTTTC | CASSLPAVTGANVLTF
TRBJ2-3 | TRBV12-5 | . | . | TGTGCTAGTGGTTTGTGGGTGGTGGGGCGGCTGGCAGATACGCAGTATTTT | CASGLWVVGRLADTQYF
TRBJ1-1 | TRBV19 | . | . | TGTGCCAGTAGCCCGCAGGGTAGGCACACTGAAGCTTTCTTT | CASSPQGRHTEAFF
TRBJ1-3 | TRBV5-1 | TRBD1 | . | TGCGCCAGCAGCTTAACAGGGGGGGCTGGAAACACCATATATTTT | CASSLTGGAGNTIYF
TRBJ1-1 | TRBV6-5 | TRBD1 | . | TGTGCCAGCAGGAGGGGGCTGGGCACTGAAGCTTTCTTT | CASRRGLGTEAFF